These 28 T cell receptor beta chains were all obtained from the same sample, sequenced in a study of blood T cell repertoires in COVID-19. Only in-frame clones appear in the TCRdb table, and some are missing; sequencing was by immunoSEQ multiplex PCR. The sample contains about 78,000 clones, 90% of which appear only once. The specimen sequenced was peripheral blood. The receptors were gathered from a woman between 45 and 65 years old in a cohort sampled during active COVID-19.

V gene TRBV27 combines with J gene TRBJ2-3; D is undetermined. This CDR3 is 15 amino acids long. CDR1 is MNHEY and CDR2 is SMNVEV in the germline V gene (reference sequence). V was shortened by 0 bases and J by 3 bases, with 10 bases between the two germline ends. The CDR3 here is CASSLSATQTDTQYF. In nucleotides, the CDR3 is TGTGCCAGCAGTTTATCAGCCACGCAAACAGATACGCAGTATTTT.

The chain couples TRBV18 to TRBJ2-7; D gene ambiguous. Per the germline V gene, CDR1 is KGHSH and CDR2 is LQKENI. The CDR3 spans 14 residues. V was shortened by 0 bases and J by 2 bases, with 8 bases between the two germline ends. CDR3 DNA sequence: TGTGCCAGCTCACCACCTTCCAGTCCCTACGAGCAGTACTTC. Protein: CASSPPSSPYEQYF.

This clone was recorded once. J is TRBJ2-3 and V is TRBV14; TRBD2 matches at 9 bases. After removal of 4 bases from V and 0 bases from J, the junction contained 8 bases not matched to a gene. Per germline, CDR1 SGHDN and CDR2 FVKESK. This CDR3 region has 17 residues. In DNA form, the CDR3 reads TGTGCCAGCAGCCCGACTAGCGGAGTGTTCAGCACAGATACGCAGTATTTT. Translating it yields CASSPTSGVFSTDTQYF.

The CDR3 region has the DNA TGTGCCAGCAGTTTTAATAGGGGAACCGGGGAGCTGTTTTTT. It codes for CASSFNRGTGELFF. V usage is TRBV5-6 and J usage is TRBJ2-2; D is perhaps TRBD1 (5 bases). The CDR3 spans 14 residues. V was clipped by 5 bases and J by 5 bases, with 13 bases between them. Germline V gene data show CDR1 as SGHDT and CDR2 as YYEEEE.

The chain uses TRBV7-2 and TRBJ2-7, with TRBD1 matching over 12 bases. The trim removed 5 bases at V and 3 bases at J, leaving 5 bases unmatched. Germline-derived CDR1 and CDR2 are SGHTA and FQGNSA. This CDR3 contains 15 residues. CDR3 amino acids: CASSLGTGGLYEQYF. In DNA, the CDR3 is TGTGCCAGCAGCCTCGGGACAGGGGGCCTCTACGAGCAGTACTTC.

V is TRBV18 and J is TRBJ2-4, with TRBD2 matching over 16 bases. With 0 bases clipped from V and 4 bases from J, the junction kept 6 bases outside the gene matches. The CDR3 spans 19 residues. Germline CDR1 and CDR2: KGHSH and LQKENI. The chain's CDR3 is CASSPPGTSGRGRKNIQYF. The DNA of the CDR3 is TGTGCCAGCTCACCACCCGGGACTAGCGGGAGGGGTCGGAAAAACATTCAGTACTTC. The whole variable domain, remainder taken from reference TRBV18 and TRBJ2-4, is NAGVMQNPRHLVRRRGQEARLRCSPMKGHSHVYWYRQLPEEGLKFMVYLQKENIIDESGMPKERFSAEFPKEGPSILRIQQVVRGDSAAYFCASSPPGTSGRGRKNIQYFGAGTRLSVL.

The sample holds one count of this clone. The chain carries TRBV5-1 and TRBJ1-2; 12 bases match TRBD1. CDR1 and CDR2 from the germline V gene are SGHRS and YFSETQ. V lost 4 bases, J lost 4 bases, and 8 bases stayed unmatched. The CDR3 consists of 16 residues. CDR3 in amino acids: CASSPGTGGSSYGYTF. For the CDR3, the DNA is TGCGCCAGCAGCCCCGGGACAGGGGGCAGCAGCTATGGCTACACCTTC.

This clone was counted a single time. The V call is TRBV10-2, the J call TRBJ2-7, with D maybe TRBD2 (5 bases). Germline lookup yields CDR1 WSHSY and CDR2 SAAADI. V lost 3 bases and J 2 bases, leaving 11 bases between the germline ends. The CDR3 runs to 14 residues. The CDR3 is CASSDGGGPYEQYF. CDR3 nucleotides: TGCGCCAGCAGTGATGGCGGAGGACCCTACGAGCAGTACTTC.

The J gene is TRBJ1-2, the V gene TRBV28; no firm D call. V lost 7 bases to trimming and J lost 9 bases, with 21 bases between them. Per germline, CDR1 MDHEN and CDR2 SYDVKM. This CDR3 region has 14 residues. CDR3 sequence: CASTQGGHVGSYTF. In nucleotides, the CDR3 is TGTGCCAGCACCCAAGGCGGGCATGTCGGTAGCTACACCTTC.

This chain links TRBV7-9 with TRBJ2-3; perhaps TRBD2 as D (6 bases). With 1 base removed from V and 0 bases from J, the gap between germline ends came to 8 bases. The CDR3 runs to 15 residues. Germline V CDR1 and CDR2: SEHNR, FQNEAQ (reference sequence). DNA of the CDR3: TGTGCCAGCAGCTTAGGCGGGGTCAGCACAGATACGCAGTATTTT. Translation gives CASSLGGVSTDTQYF.

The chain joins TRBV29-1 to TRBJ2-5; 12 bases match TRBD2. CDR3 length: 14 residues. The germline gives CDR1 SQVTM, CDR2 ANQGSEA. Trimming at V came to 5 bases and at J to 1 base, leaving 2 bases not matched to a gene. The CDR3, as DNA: TGCAGCGTTCCGACTAGCGGGGGCCAAGAGACCCAGTACTTC. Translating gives CSVPTSGGQETQYF.

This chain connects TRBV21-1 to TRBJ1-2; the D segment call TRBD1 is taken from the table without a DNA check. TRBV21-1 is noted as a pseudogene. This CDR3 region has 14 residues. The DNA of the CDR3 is TGTGCCAGCAGCAAAGCGGGGCTCGTCTATGGCTACACCTTC. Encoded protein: CASSKAGLVYGYTF.

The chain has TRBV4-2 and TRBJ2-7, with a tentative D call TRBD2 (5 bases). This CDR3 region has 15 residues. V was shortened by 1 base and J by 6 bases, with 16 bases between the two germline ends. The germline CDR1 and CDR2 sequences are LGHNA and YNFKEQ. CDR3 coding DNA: TGTGCCAGCAGCCAAGGAAGTGGGAGCTACCCCGAGCAGTACTTC. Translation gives CASSQGSGSYPEQYF.

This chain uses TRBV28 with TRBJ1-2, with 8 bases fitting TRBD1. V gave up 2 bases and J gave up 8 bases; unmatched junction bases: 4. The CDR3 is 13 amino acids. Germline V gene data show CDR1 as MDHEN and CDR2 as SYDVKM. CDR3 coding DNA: TGTGCCAGCAGTTTAACAGGGGGAGGGGGCTACACCTTC. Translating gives CASSLTGGGGYTF.

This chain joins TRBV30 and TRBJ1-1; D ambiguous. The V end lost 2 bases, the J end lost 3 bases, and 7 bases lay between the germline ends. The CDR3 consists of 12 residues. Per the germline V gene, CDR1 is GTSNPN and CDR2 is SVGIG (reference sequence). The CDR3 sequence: CAWSWSDTEAFF. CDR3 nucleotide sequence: TGTGCCTGGAGTTGGAGCGACACTGAAGCTTTCTTT.

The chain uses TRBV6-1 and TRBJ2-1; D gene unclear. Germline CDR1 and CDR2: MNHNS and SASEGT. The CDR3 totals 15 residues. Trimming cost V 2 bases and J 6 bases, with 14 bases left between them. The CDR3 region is CASSELDPVGNEQFF. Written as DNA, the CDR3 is TGTGCCAGCAGTGAACTAGATCCAGTGGGCAATGAGCAGTTCTTC.

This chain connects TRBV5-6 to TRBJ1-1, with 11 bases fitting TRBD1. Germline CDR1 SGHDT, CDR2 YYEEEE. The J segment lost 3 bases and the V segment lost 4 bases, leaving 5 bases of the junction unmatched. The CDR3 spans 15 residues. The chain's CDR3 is CASSGGGQGDTEAFF. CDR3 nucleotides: TGTGCCAGCAGCGGCGGGGGACAGGGGGACACTGAAGCTTTCTTT.

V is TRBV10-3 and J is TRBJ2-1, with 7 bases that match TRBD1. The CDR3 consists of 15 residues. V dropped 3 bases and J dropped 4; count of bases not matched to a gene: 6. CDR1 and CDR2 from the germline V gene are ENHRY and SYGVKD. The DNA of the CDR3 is TGTGCCATCAGTGACCCCCAGGGACAGTACAATGAGCAGTTCTTC. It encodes CAISDPQGQYNEQFF.

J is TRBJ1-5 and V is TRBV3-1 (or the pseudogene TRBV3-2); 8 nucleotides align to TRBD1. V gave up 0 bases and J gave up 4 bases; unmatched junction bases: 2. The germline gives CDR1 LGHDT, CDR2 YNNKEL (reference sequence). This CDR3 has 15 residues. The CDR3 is CASSQDRTGNQPQHF. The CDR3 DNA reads TGTGCCAGCAGCCAAGACAGGACAGGGAATCAGCCCCAGCATTTT.

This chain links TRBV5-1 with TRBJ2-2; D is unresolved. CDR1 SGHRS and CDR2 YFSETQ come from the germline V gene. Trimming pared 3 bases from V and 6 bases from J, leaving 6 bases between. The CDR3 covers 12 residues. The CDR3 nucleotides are TGCGCCAGCAGCTACGACTCCGGGGAGCTGTTTTTT. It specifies CASSYDSGELFF.

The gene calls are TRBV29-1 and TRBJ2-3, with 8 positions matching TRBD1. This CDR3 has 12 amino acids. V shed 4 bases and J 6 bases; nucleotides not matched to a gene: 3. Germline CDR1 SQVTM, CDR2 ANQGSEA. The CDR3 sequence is CSVATGEDTQYF. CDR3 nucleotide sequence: TGCAGCGTTGCGACAGGGGAGGATACGCAGTATTTT.

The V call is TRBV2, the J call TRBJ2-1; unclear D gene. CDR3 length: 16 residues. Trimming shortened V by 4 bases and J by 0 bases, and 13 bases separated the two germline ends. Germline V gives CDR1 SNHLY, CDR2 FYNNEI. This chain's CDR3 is CASSGGFPGSYNEQFF. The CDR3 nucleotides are TGTGCCAGCAGTGGTGGCTTCCCTGGCTCCTACAATGAGCAGTTCTTC. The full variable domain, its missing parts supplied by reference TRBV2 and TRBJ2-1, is EPEVTQTPSHQVTQMGQEVILRCVPISNHLYFYWYRQILGQKVEFLVSFYNNEISEKSEIFDDQFSVERPDGSNFTLKIRSTKLEDSAMYFCASSGGFPGSYNEQFFGPGTRLTVL.

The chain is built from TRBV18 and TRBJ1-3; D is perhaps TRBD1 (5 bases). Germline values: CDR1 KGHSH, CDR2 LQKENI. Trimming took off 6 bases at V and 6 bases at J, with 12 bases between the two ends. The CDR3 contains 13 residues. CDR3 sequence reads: CASSLTELNTIYF. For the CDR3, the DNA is TGTGCCAGCTCCCTGACAGAATTAAACACCATATATTTT.

The CDR3 bases are TGTGCCAGCAGCCCAGGGCCAGCAGGCCCCTCGGATCAGCCCCAGCATTTT. Encoded protein: CASSPGPAGPSDQPQHF. This chain connects TRBV7-2 to TRBJ1-5, with TRBD1 as a possible D gene (5 bases). Deletions cut 5 bases from V and 5 bases from J, with 22 bases between. The CDR3 is 17 residues long. Germline V lookup: CDR1 SGHTA, CDR2 FQGNSA.

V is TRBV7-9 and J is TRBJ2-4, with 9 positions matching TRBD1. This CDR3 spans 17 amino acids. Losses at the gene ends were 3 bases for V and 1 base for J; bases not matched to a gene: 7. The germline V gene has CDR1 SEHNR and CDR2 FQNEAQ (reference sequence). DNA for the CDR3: TGTGCCAGCAGCTTGACCGGGACAGGGACGGCCAAAAACATTCAGTACTTC. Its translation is CASSLTGTGTAKNIQYF.

Written as DNA, the CDR3 is TGTGCCAGCAGCCGTAGACAGGGGGTCCTGGATGGCTACACCTTC. Protein sequence: CASSRRQGVLDGYTF. The V call is TRBV7-2, the J call TRBJ1-2, with TRBD1 identical over 9 bases. Germline CDR1 reads SGHTA; CDR2 reads FQGNSA. V was pared by 5 bases and J by 6 bases, with 10 bases of the junction left unmatched. The CDR3 extends over 15 amino acids.

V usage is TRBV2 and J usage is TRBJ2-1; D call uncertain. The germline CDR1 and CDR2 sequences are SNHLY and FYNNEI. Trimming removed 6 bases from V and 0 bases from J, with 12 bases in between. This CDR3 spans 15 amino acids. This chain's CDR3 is CASRGRSSSYNEQFF. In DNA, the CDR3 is TGTGCCAGCAGAGGCAGGTCGAGCTCCTACAATGAGCAGTTCTTC. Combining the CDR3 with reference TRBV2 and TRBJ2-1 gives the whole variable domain EPEVTQTPSHQVTQMGQEVILRCVPISNHLYFYWYRQILGQKVEFLVSFYNNEISEKSEIFDDQFSVERPDGSNFTLKIRSTKLEDSAMYFCASRGRSSSYNEQFFGPGTRLTVL.

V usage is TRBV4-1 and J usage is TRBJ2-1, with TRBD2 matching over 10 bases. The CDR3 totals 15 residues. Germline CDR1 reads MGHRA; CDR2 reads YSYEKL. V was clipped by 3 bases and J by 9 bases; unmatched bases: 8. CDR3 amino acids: CASSQYLAGAVEQFF. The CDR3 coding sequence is TGCGCCAGCAGCCAGTACCTAGCGGGAGCGGTTGAGCAGTTCTTC.